These 5 T cell receptor beta chains share one sample of origin, sequenced in a study of blood T cell repertoires in COVID-19. Clones were read by immunoSEQ multiplex PCR, and TCRdb kept only the in-frame ones, dropping some. Of roughly 280,000 clones in the sample, around 87% are singletons; the top ten hold around 5%. Sequenced material: peripheral blood. The receptors stem from a woman in her sixties or seventies with COVID-19, enrolled during active disease.

This clone was observed many times. The chain couples TRBV6-5 to TRBJ1-5; 9 bases map to TRBD1. CDR3 size: 14 residues. Germline values: CDR1 MNHEY, CDR2 SVGAGI. With 6 bases clipped from V and 0 bases from J, the junction kept 0 bases outside the gene matches. CDR3 region: CASRQGASNQPQHF. The CDR3 DNA follows: TGTGCCAGCAGACAGGGGGCTAGCAATCAGCCCCAGCATTTT.

The rearrangement uses TRBV9 and TRBJ2-5, with 8 positions matching TRBD2. This CDR3 spans 14 amino acids. V was pared by 4 bases and J by 2 bases, with 4 bases of the junction left unmatched. In germline, CDR1 is SGDLS, CDR2 YYNGEE. CDR3: CASSPGLAQETQYF. As DNA, the CDR3 is TGTGCCAGCAGCCCAGGACTAGCACAAGAGACCCAGTACTTC. Combining the CDR3 with reference TRBV9 and TRBJ2-5 gives the whole variable domain DSGVTQTPKHLITATGQRVTLRCSPRSGDLSVYWYQQSLDQGLQFLIQYYNGEERAKGNILERFSAQQFPDLHSELNLSSLELGDSALYFCASSPGLAQETQYFGPGTRLLVL.

The chain uses TRBV7-6 and TRBJ1-3, with TRBD1 matching over 9 bases. With 2 bases clipped from V and 7 bases from J, the junction kept 6 bases outside the gene matches. The CDR3 has 15 amino acids. The V gene's germline CDR1 is SGHVS and CDR2 FNYEAQ. CDR3 in amino acids: CASSLWDREGNTIYF. CDR3 nucleotides: TGTGCCAGCAGCTTATGGGACAGGGAGGGGAACACCATATATTTT.

The chain combines TRBV24-1 with TRBJ2-1; TRBD2 matches 11 bases. Germline trimming cut 5 bases from V and 10 bases from J; bases unmatched to any gene: 12. Germline values: CDR1 KGHDR, CDR2 SFDVKD. The CDR3 length is 16 residues. The CDR3 is CATSGVVAGGPGEQFF. CDR3 coding DNA: TGTGCCACCAGTGGAGTCGTAGCGGGAGGGCCGGGGGAGCAGTTCTTC.

The genes are TRBV19 and TRBJ2-5, with D tentatively TRBD1 (5 bases). This CDR3 region has 15 residues. From germline, CDR1 is LNHDA and CDR2 SQIVND (reference sequence). Trimming shortened V by 2 bases and J by 2 bases, and 12 bases separated the two germline ends. CDR3 amino acids: CASSIQGQRQETQYF. The CDR3 nucleotides are TGTGCCAGTAGTATACAGGGCCAGAGACAAGAGACCCAGTACTTC.